These T cell receptor beta chains were read from a single sample in a study of response to subunit inactivated influenza vaccine. TCRdb re-called the RT-PCR reads through MiXCR, storing one row per CDR3 protein. Of about 650,000 distinct CDR3 sequences in the sample, 12% to 15% are singletons; the top ten hold less than 9%. This specimen consisted of PBMCs from blood, obtained 14 days before vaccination. These receptor sequences come from a man aged 50-60 years who received an inactivated influenza vaccine. Both conserved end residues are part of each CDR3. Each record gives: clone size, D gene, V gene, J gene, CDR3 DNA, CDR3 protein. The D gene is left open where the match is weak. A clone size is listed for some rows: how often the clone was seen (once, few, many), or a class if it is expanded.

few	NA	TRBV7-9	TRBJ2-1	TGTGCCAGCAGCTTAGGGGAGCAGTTCTTC	CASSLGEQFF
NA	NA	TRBV7-9	TRBJ1-3	TGTGCCAGCACCACGGGGGGCTCTGGAAACACCATATATTTT	CASTTGGSGNTIYF
few	TRBD2	TRBV5-1	TRBJ2-1	TGCGCCAGCAGCATCACACCGGTAACTAGCGGAGGGGGTACGTGGAATGAGCAGTTCTTC	CASSITPVTSGGGTWNEQFF
few	TRBD1	TRBV24-1	TRBJ2-1	TGTGCCACCAGTGACCGGACAGGGCCGTACAATGAGCAGTTCTTC	CATSDRTGPYNEQFF
NA	NA	TRBV5-1	TRBJ2-2	TGCGCCAGCAGCTTGGGTGGGGCAACTCGCACCGGGGAGCTGTTTTTT	CASSLGGATRTGELFF
few	NA	TRBV7-2	TRBJ2-7	TGTGCCAGCAGCGCGATGCCGGGGGCCTACGAGCAGTACTTC	CASSAMPGAYEQYF
NA	TRBD2	TRBV28	TRBJ2-7	TGTGCCAGCAGTTCGGGACTAGAGATCTACGAGCAGTACTTC	CASSSGLEIYEQYF
few	NA	TRBV21-1	TRBJ2-1	TGTGCCAGCAGCAATCGTGATTATATAGGAGGGTCCTACAATGAGCAGTTCTTC	CASSNRDYIGGSYNEQFF
NA	TRBD1	TRBV4-3	TRBJ2-5	TGCGCCAGCAGCCAAGAATGGACAGGGGGTGAAGAGACCCAGTACTTC	CASSQEWTGGEETQYF
NA	NA	TRBV7-2	TRBJ1-1	TGTGCCAGCAGCTTAGCGGGCAGAATGAACACTGAAGCTTTCTTT	CASSLAGRMNTEAFF
few	TRBD1	TRBV7-9	TRBJ2-1	TGTGCCAGCAGCAGCGTGGGACAGGGGTCCTACAATGAGCAGTTCTTC	CASSSVGQGSYNEQFF
many	TRBD1	TRBV20-1	TRBJ1-5	TGCAGTGCTTGGGACAGAAATCAGCCCCAGCATTTT	CSAWDRNQPQHF
NA	TRBD1	TRBV7-8	TRBJ2-7	TGTGCCAGCAGCTTCCGGGACAGTTTCCAGAGCTCCTACGAGCAGTACTTC	CASSFRDSFQSSYEQYF
few	TRBD1	TRBV5-1	TRBJ1-1	TGCGCCAGCAGCTTCACGGGCCCGGGACAGGGGAACACTGAAGCTTTCTTT	CASSFTGPGQGNTEAFF
NA	NA	TRBV5-1	TRBJ2-1	TGCGCCAGCAGCGATACATCGGGTGGTTGGGGTGAGCAGTTCTTC	CASSDTSGGWGEQFF
few	NA	TRBV4-3	TRBJ2-7	TGCGCCAGCAGCCAAGATATCGGAGGGGTCCGCGAGCAGTACTTC	CASSQDIGGVREQYF
many	NA	TRBV6-2/TRBV6-3	TRBJ2-1	TGTGCCAGCAGTTCTCAGAACAATGAGCAGTTCTTC	CASSSQNNEQFF
NA	NA	TRBV9	TRBJ2-3	TGTGCCAGCAGCGTAGTAGTAGGACCTACAGATACGCAGTATTTT	CASSVVVGPTDTQYF
many	NA	TRBV7-9	TRBJ2-3	TGTGCCAGCAGCAAGGGACTTACCACTAGCACAGATACGCAGTATTTT	CASSKGLTTSTDTQYF
NA	TRBD2	TRBV20-1	TRBJ2-4	TGCAGTGCTTTACAGCGGGGGGGCGGGAACATTCAGTACTTC	CSALQRGGGNIQYF
many	NA	TRBV12-3/TRBV12-4	TRBJ2-2	TGTGCCAGCAGTTTATCGTATTGGGGGACGCACACCGGGGAGCTGTTTTTT	CASSLSYWGTHTGELFF
few	NA	TRBV7-9	TRBJ1-2	TGTGCCAGCAGCTTCATCAGGGGTAACTATGGCTACACCTTC	CASSFIRGNYGYTF
many	TRBD1	TRBV7-9	TRBJ2-7	TGTGCCAGCAGCTCGGACAGGGGGAGCGACGAGCAGTACTTC	CASSSDRGSDEQYF
NA	NA	TRBV7-3	TRBJ2-1	TGTGCCAGCAGCCTTAAAGCCTTAGTTGTCGGGCAGTTCTTC	CASSLKALVVGQFF
NA	NA	TRBV4-1	TRBJ1-1	TGCGCCAGCAGCCAAGTACAGGCCTACACTGAAGCTTTCTTT	CASSQVQAYTEAFF
many	NA	TRBV29-1	TRBJ2-2	TGCAGCGTTGAGGACATAAACACCGGGGAGCTGTTTTTT	CSVEDINTGELFF
few	NA	TRBV2	TRBJ2-7	TGTGCCAGCAGTTATAGGGTAACCTACGAGCAGTACTTC	CASSYRVTYEQYF
NA	NA	TRBV10-3	TRBJ2-3	TGTGCCATCGGGGTCTCAGATACGCAGTATTTT	CAIGVSDTQYF
many	NA	TRBV6-1	TRBJ1-1	TGTGCCAGCAGTCGAGAGGCCCTAAGTCGGGCTTTCTTT	CASSREALSRAFF
few	TRBD1	TRBV5-1	TRBJ2-3	TGCGCCAGCAGCGAGGACAGGGGGCAGGGAACGCAGTATTTT	CASSEDRGQGTQYF
NA	NA	TRBV7-9	TRBJ2-7	TGTGCCAGCAGCTTTATGCCCGGGACGGGTACCTACGAGCAGTACTTC	CASSFMPGTGTYEQYF
few	TRBD2	TRBV3-1	TRBJ2-3	TGTGCCAGCAGCCAAGATCAGGGACTAGCGGCTCCAGATACGCAGTATTTT	CASSQDQGLAAPDTQYF
NA	NA	TRBV4-1	TRBJ1-5	TGCGCCAGCAGCCGGAGCCCCTGGGCCAGGGGCAATCAGCCCCAGCATTTT	CASSRSPWARGNQPQHF
NA	NA	TRBV29-1	TRBJ2-7	TGCAGCGTTGTTATGCGATACAGGAACTCCTACGAGCAGTACTTC	CSVVMRYRNSYEQYF
few	NA	TRBV6-1	TRBJ2-1	TGTGCCAGCAGTCCGGCGGGGCCCGTCGATGAGCAGTTCTTC	CASSPAGPVDEQFF
many	NA	TRBV2	TRBJ2-5	TGTGCCAGCAGTGAAATGGGGGGCCCCCAAGAGACCCAGTACTTC	CASSEMGGPQETQYF
NA	TRBD1	TRBV7-9	TRBJ2-2	TGTGCCAGCAGCTTAAGACAGGGGCCCACCGGGGAGCTGTTTTTT	CASSLRQGPTGELFF
many	NA	TRBV7-2	TRBJ2-1	TGTGCCAGCAGCTTAGGTCGGAACCCCTTATACAATGAGCAGTTCTTC	CASSLGRNPLYNEQFF
few	TRBD2	TRBV6-2/TRBV6-3	TRBJ2-1	TGTGCCAGCAGTTCACCGGGACTAGCGGGAGAAAGGATCTACAATGAGCAGTTCTTC	CASSSPGLAGERIYNEQFF
few	NA	TRBV7-9	TRBJ1-6	TGTGCCAGCAGCTTATTGCCACATAGCGGTATTTCACCCCTCCACTTT	CASSLLPHSGISPLHF
few	NA	TRBV2	TRBJ1-5	TGTGCCAGCAGTGAAGGTTATAGCAATCAGCCCCAGCATTTT	CASSEGYSNQPQHF
many	NA	TRBV20-1	TRBJ2-1	TGCAGTGCTAGTCAGCGGAAGTCCTACAATGAGCAGTTCTTC	CSASQRKSYNEQFF
NA	NA	TRBV20-1	TRBJ2-7	TGCAGTGCTAGAGGACTCATGAGCTCCTACGAGCAGTACTTC	CSARGLMSSYEQYF
once	NA	TRBV10-3	TRBJ1-6	TGTGCCATCAGTGATAAGGGGAGTCTTTCACCCCTCCACTTT	CAISDKGSLSPLHF
few	TRBD1	TRBV7-2	TRBJ2-1	TGTGCCAGCAGCCACTGGGGACAGGGGGCGGATGAGCAGTTCTTC	CASSHWGQGADEQFF
few	TRBD1	TRBV7-6	TRBJ2-5	TGTGCCAGCAGCTTAGAAGGGGGCGCAAGACAAGAGACCCAGTACTTC	CASSLEGGARQETQYF
many	TRBD2	TRBV9	TRBJ2-7	TGTGCCAGCAGCGTAACTAGCGGAGCTTACGAGCAGTACTTC	CASSVTSGAYEQYF
NA	TRBD1	TRBV12-3/TRBV12-4	TRBJ1-2	TGTGCCAGCAGTTGGGACAGGGCCAACTATGGCTACACCTTC	CASSWDRANYGYTF
few	NA	TRBV28	TRBJ2-7	TGTGCCAGCAACCGACCGGGGGGACAGTACTACGAGCAGTACTTC	CASNRPGGQYYEQYF
NA	NA	TRBV19	TRBJ1-6	TGTGCCAGTAGTGAGGGAACCGCCAATTCACCCCTCCACTTT	CASSEGTANSPLHF
few	TRBD2	TRBV10-2	TRBJ2-1	TGCGCCAGCAGTGAGGTGGCGGGAGGCCCCTATGAGCAGTTCTTC	CASSEVAGGPYEQFF
NA	TRBD2	TRBV6-2/TRBV6-3	TRBJ2-1	TGTGCCAGCAGTAACTGGACTAGCGGGGGGCCGGACTACAATGAGCAGTTCTTC	CASSNWTSGGPDYNEQFF
NA	NA	TRBV6-5	TRBJ2-5	TGTGCCAGCAGTTACTCGGCCAGGAAAGAGACCCAGTACTTC	CASSYSARKETQYF
few	NA	TRBV25-1	TRBJ2-5	TGTGCCGTCAGCCGGGGGGAGACCCAGTACTTC	CAVSRGETQYF
few	TRBD1	TRBV20-1	TRBJ1-6	TGCAGTGCTCCTAAGGCCCTCGGACAGGCGTCACCCCTCCACTTT	CSAPKALGQASPLHF